The present entry profiles one T cell receptor (beta chain) with its context. The data derive from a study of blood T cell repertoires in COVID-19. Generated by immunoSEQ multiplex PCR, the TCRdb table keeps only in-frame clones and is missing some. The table shows just over 95,000 clones, with 75% to 85% occurring only once. The junction had 2 bases not matched to a gene; V was cut back by 3 bases and J by 5 bases. This CDR3 contains 14 residues. The germline gives CDR1 MNHEY, CDR2 SVGAGI. Sequencing used peripheral blood. The sequence derives from a man in his fifties or sixties with acute or convalescent COVID-19. The rearrangement links TRBV6-5 to TRBJ2-1; TRBD2 agrees at 9 bases. In nucleotides, the CDR3 is TGTGCCAGCAGTTATGGGACTAGCAACAATGAGCAGTTCTTC. Encoded protein: CASSYGTSNNEQFF.